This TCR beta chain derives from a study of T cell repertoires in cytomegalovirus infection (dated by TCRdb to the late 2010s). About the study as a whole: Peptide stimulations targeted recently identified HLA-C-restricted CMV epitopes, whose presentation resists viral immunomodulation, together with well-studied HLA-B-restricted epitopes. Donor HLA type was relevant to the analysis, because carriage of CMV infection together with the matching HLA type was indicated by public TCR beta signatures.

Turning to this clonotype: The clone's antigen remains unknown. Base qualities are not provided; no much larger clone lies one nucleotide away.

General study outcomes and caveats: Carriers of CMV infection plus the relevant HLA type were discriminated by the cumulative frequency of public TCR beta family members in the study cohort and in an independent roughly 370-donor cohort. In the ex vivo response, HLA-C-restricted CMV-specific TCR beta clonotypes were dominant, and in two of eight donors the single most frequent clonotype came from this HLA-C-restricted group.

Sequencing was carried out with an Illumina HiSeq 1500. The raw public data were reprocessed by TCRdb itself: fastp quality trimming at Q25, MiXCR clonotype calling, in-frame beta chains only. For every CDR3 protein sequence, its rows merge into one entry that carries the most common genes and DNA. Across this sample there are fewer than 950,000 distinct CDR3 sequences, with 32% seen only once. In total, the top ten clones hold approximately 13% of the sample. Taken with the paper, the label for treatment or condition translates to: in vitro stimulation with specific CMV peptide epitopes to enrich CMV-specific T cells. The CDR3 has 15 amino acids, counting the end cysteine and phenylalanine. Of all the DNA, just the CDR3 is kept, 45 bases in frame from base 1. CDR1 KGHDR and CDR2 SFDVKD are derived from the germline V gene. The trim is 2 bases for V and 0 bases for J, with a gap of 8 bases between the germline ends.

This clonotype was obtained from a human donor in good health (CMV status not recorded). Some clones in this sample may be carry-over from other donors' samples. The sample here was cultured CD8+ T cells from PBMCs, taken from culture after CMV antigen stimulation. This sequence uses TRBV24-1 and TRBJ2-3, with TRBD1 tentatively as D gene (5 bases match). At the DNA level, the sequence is TGTGCCACCAGTGATTCCCAGGGTAGCACAGATACGCAGTATTTT. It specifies CATSDSQGSTDTQYF.